This T cell receptor (beta chain) was identified during a study of blood T cell repertoires in COVID-19. Study background: Collection of acute and convalescent COVID-19 samples took place in the United States, Italy and Spain. The analysed material was cDNA or gDNA that came from T cells, B-cell-depleted T cells, or PBMCs.

Original analysis: Nucleated cell counts were estimated from reference gene primer amplification. The method was immunoSEQ multiplex PCR; TCRdb's version includes in-frame clones alone and lacks a portion of them. V and J calls and clone size are given by that table; D and trimming were obtained from the DNA. The sample consists of 60,000 to 70,000 clones, around 93% of them appearing once. Trimming at V came to 0 bases and at J to 10 bases, leaving 4 bases not matched to a gene. The CDR3 extends over 14 amino acids. Per germline, CDR1 SGHNT and CDR2 YYREEE (reference sequence). This clone was counted only a few times.

V usage is TRBV5-4 and J usage is TRBJ1-6; the match to TRBD1 covers 7 bases. This receptor was taken from a human donor in a cohort sampled during active COVID-19. Sequences were obtained from peripheral blood. This CDR3 reads CASSLGQGESPLHF. CDR3 nucleotides: TGTGCCAGCAGCTTGGGACAGGGAGAGTCACCCCTCCACTTT.